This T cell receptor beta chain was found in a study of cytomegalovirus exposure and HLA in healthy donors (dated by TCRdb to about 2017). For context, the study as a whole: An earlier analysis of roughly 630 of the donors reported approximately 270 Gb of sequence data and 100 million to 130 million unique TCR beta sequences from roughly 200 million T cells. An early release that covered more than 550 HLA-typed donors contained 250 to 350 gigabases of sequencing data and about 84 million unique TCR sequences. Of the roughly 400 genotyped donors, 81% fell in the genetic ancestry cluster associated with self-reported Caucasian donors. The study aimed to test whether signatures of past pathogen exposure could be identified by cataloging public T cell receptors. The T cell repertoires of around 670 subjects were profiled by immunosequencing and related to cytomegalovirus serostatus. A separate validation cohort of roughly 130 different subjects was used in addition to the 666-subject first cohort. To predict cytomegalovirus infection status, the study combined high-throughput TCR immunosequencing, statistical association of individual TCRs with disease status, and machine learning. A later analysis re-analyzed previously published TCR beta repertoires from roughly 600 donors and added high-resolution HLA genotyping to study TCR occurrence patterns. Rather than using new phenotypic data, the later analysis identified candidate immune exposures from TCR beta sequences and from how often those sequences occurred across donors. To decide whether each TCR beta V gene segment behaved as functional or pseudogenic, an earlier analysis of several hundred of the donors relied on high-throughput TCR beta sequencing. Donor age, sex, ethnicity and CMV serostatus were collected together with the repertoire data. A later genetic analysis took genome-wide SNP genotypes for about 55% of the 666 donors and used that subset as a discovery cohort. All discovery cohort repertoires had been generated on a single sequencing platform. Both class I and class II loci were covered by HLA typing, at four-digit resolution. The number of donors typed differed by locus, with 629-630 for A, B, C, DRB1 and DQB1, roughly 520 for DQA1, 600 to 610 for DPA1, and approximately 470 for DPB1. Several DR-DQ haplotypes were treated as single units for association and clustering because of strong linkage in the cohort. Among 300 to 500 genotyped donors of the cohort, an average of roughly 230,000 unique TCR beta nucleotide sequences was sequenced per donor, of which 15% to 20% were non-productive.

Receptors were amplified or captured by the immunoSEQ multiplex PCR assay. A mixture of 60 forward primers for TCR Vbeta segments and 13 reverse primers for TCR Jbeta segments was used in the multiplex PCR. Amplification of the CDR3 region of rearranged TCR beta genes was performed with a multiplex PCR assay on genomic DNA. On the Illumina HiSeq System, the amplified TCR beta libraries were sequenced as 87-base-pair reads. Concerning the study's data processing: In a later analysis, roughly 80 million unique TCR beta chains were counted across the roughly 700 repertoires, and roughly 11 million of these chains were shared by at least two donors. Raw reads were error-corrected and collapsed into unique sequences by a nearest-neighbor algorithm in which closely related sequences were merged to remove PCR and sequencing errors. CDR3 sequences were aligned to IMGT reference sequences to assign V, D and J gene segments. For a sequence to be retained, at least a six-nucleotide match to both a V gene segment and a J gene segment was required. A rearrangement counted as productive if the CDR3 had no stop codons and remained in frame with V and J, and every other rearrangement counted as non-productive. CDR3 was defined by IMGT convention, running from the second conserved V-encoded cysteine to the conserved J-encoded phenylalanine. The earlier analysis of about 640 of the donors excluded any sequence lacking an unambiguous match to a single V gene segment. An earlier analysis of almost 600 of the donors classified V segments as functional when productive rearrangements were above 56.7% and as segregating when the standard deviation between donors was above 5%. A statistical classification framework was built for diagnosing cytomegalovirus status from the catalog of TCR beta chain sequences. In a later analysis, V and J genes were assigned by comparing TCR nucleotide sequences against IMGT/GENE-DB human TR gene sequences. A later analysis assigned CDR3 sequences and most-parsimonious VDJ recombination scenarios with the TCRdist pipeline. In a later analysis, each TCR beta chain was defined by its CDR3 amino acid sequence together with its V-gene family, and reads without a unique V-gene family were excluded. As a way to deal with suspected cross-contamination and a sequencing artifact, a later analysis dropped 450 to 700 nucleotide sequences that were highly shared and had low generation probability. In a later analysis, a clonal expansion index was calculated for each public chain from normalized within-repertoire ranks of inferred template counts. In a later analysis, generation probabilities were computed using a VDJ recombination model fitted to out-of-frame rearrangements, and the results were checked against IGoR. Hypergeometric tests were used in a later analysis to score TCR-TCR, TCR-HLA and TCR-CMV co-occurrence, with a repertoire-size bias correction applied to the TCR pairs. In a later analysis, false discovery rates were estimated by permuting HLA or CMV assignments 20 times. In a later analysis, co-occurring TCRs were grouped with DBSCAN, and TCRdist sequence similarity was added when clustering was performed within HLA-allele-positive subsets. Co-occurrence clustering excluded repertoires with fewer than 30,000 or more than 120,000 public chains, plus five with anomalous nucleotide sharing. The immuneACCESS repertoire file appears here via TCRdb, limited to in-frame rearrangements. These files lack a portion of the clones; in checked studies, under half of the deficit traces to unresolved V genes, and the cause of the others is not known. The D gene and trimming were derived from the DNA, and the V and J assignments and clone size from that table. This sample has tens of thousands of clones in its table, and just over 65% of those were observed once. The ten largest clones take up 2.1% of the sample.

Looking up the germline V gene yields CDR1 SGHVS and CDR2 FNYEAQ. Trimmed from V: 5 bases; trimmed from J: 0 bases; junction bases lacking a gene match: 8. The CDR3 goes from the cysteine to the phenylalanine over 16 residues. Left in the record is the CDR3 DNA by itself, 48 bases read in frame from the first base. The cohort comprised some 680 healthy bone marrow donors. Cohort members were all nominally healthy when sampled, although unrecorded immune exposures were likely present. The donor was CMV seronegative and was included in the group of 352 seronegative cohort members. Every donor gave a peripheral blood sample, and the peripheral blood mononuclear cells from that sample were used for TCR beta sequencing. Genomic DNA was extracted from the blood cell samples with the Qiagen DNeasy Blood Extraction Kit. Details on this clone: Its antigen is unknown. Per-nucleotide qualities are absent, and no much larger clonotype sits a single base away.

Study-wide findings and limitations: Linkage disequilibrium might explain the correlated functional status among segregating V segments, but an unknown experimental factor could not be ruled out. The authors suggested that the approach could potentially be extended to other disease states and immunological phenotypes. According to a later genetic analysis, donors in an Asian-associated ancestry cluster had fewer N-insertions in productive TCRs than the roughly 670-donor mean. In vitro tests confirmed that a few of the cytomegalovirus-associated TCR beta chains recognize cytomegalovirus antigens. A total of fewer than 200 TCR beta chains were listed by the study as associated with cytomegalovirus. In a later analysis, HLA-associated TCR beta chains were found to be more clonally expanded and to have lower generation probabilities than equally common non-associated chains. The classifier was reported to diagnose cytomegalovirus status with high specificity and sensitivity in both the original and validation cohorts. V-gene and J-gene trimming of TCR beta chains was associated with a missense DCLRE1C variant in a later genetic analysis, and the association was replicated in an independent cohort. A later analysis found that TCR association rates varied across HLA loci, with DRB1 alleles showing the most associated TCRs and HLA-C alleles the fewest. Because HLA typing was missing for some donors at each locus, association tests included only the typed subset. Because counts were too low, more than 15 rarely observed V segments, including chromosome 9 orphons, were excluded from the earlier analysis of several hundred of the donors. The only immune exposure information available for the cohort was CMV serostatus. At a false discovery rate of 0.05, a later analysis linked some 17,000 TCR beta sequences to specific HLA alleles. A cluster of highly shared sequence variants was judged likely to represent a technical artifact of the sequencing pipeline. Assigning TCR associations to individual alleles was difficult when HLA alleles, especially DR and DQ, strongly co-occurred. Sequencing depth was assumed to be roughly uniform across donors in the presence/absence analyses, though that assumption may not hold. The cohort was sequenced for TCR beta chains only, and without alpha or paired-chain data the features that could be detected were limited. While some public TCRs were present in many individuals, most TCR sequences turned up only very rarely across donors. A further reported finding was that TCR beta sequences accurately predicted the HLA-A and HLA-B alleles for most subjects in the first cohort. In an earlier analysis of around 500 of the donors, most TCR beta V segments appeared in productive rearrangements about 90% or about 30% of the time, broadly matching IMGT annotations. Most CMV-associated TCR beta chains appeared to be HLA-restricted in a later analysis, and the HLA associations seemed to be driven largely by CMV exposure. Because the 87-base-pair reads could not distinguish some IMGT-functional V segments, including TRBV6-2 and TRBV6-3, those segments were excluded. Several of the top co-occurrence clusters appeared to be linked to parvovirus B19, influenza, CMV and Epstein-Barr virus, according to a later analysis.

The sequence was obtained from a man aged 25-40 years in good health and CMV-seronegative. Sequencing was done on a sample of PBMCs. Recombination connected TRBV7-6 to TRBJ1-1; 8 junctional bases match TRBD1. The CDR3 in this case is CASSAWGGQVNTEAFF. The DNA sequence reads TGTGCCAGCAGCGCTTGGGGGGGACAGGTGAACACTGAAGCTTTCTTT. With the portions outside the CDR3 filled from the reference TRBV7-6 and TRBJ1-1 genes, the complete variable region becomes GAGVSQSPRYKVTKRGQDVALRCDPISGHVSLYWYRQALGQGPEFLTYFNYEAQQDKSGLPNDRFSAERPEGSISTLTIQRTEQRDSAMYRCASSAWGGQVNTEAFFGQGTRLTVV.